This T cell receptor (beta chain) was sequenced in a study of blood T cell repertoires in COVID-19. Study-level information: Material from acute and convalescent COVID-19 was sourced from the United States, Italy and Spain.

V was cut by 0 bases and J by 5 bases, with 11 bases left in between. Germline lookup yields CDR1 LGHNA and CDR2 YNFKEQ. This CDR3 contains 15 residues. This clone appeared a few times. Profiling relied on immunoSEQ multiplex PCR, and the TCRdb table lists in-frame clones only, not all of them. The sample has 200,000 or so clones, around 90% seen once. Sequencing was performed on peripheral blood. The source of this sequence is a man aged 70-80 years with acute or convalescent COVID-19. This chain connects TRBV4-2 to TRBJ1-5; the D is unclear. In nucleotides, the CDR3 is TGTGCCAGCAGCCAAGATAGAGGGATCTATCAGCCCCAGCATTTT. Translated: CASSQDRGIYQPQHF.